The clone carrying this TCR beta chain has a handful of counts. The sample comes from a study of cytomegalovirus exposure and HLA in healthy donors. Primers: 60 Vbeta forward and 13 Jbeta reverse. Libraries were prepared by immunoSEQ multiplex PCR; TCRdb keeps only in-frame clonotypes and omits some of them. This table holds about 160,000 clones, about three quarters found once. The V segment lost 3 bases and the J segment 10 bases; nucleotides outside the gene matches: 9. Germline V gives CDR1 LGHNA, CDR2 YSLEER. CDR3 length: 15 residues. The receptor's source is a female donor in good health and CMV-seronegative. The gene calls are TRBV4-3 and TRBJ1-6; 7 nucleotides match TRBD1. The sample comprised PBMCs. As DNA, the CDR3 is TGCGCCAGCAGCCAGGCACAGGGGAGTGGATCACCCCTCCACTTT. Its protein product is CASSQAQGSGSPLHF.